Below, 17 T cell receptor beta chains from the same sample are listed, as sequenced in a study of T cell repertoires in cytomegalovirus infection. These receptors' antigens are unknown. Each CDR3 protein gets one entry after TCRdb re-called the reads with MiXCR. This sample yields approximately 990,000 distinct CDR3 sequences, of which 25% to 40% are seen a single time; roughly an eighth belongs to the top ten. The material was cultured CD8+ T cells from PBMCs, obtained from culture after CMV antigen stimulation. All receptors derive from a human donor in good health (CMV status not recorded). Some clones in this sample may be carry-over from other donors' samples.

The chain couples TRBV15 to TRBJ2-2; no definite D call. This CDR3 comprises 15 residues. Germline V gene sequence: CDR1 LNHNV, CDR2 YYDKDF (reference sequence). Trimming took off 0 bases at V and 1 base at J, with 6 bases between the two ends. The CDR3 DNA reads TGTGCCACCAGCAGAGATCTACAGAACACCGGGGAGCTGTTTTTT. Encoded protein: CATSRDLQNTGELFF.

This chain connects TRBV13 to TRBJ1-2, with D perhaps TRBD1 (6 bases). The CDR3 runs to 15 residues. Germline assignment: CDR1 PRHDT and CDR2 FYEKMQ (reference sequence). Trimming removed 5 bases at V and 2 bases at J, with 15 bases between. DNA for the CDR3: TGTGCCAGCAGCGCGACAGGAGGGGGGAACTATGGCTACACCTTC. Translated, it gives CASSATGGGNYGYTF. Filled out from reference TRBV13 and TRBJ1-2, the complete variable domain reads AAGVIQSPRHLIKEKRETATLKCYPIPRHDTVYWYQQGPGQDPQFLISFYEKMQSDKGSIPDRFSAQQFSDYHSELNMSSLELGDSALYFCASSATGGGNYGYTFGSGTRLTVV.

The chain links TRBV6-5 to TRBJ2-7, with 7 bases lining up with TRBD1. The length of the CDR3 is 14 residues. Trimming cost V 5 bases and J 3 bases; bases outside gene matches: 7. The germline V gene has CDR1 MNHEY and CDR2 SVGAGI. The CDR3 region has the DNA TGTGCCAGCAGTCCGACAGGGACCTACTACGAGCAGTACTTC. Encoded protein: CASSPTGTYYEQYF.

This clonotype was counted only a few times. The V gene is TRBV7-9, the J gene TRBJ1-6; D remains unclear. Germline V gene data show CDR1 as SEHNR and CDR2 as FQNEAQ (reference sequence). V was clipped by 5 bases and J by 10 bases, with 9 bases between them. CDR3 size: 12 residues. The CDR3 here is CASSPDTSPLHF. Written as DNA, the CDR3 is TGTGCCAGCAGCCCCGACACATCACCCCTCCACTTT.

This clonotype was seen a handful of times. V usage is TRBV18 and J usage is TRBJ1-1; D might be TRBD1 (5 bases). V lost 0 bases to trimming and J lost 3 bases, with 11 bases between them. CDR3 length: 15 residues. CDR1 and CDR2 (germline): KGHSH, LQKENI. CDR3 sequence: CASSPPTDDDTEAFF. CDR3 nucleotide sequence: TGTGCCAGCTCACCACCGACAGATGATGACACTGAAGCTTTCTTT.

This clonotype was detected a few times. The rearrangement joins TRBV2 to TRBJ1-1, with D possibly being TRBD1 (6 bases). Trimming left V 10 bases short and J 1 base short, with 10 bases between. The V gene's germline CDR1 is SNHLY and CDR2 FYNNEI. The CDR3 covers 12 residues. DNA for the CDR3: TGTGCCATCCGGGGGGCGAACACTGAAGCTTTCTTT. Residues: CAIRGANTEAFF.

J is TRBJ2-7 and V is TRBV7-2; 9 bases agree with TRBD2. CDR1 and CDR2 from the germline V gene are SGHTA and FQGNSA. The CDR3 totals 13 residues. The CDR3 DNA sequence: TGTGTCAGCAGACGCGGGGGGGACTACGAGCAGTACGTC. Its translation: CVSRRGGDYEQYV.

This sequence joins TRBV19 and TRBJ1-2; D remains unclear. This CDR3 is built from 15 residues. V shed 4 bases and J shed 4 bases, with 16 bases lying between them. The germline CDR1 and CDR2 sequences are LNHDA and SQIVND (reference sequence). The CDR3 here is CASSTQSDGIYGYTF. The DNA of the CDR3 is TGTGCCAGTAGTACCCAATCGGATGGGATCTATGGCTACACCTTC.

This clonotype was observed a handful of times. The V gene is TRBV2, the J gene TRBJ2-3; tentative D call: TRBD2 (5 bases). CDR3 size: 15 residues. Looked up from germline, CDR1 is SNHLY and CDR2 is FYNNEI. V was trimmed by 8 bases and J by 2 bases, leaving 17 bases between them. DNA for the CDR3: TGTGCCAGCCTTGGGATTCCGGGGTTCACAGATACGCAGTATTTT. The encoded protein is CASLGIPGFTDTQYF.

This clonotype was seen more than once but under ten times. The chain joins TRBV27 to TRBJ1-2; D remains unclear. Germline CDR1 MNHEY, CDR2 SMNVEV (reference sequence). Trimming removed 3 bases from V and 6 bases from J, with 14 bases in between. The CDR3 is 14 residues long. The CDR3 sequence is CASSFIGVLHGYTF. The CDR3 DNA reads as TGTGCCAGCAGTTTTATAGGAGTTCTTCATGGCTACACCTTC.

This clonotype was observed at least ten times. The chain employs TRBV7-2 and TRBJ2-1; D remains unclear. The ends were cut back, 5 bases at V and 4 bases at J, with 6 bases in the middle. The CDR3 has 12 residues. Germline V gene data show CDR1 as SGHTA and CDR2 as FQGNSA. CDR3 region: CASSVGYNEQFF. CDR3 DNA sequence: TGTGCCAGCAGCGTAGGGTACAATGAGCAGTTCTTC.

This chain uses TRBV6-6 with TRBJ1-2; D not certain. Germline V gene data show CDR1 as MNHNY and CDR2 as SVGAGI (reference sequence). The V and J ends lost 5 bases and 6 bases respectively, with 13 bases between them. The CDR3 is 13 residues long. The CDR3 here is CASSTSSVDGYTF. CDR3 nucleotides: TGTGCCAGCAGTACCTCTAGCGTCGATGGCTACACCTTC.

This clonotype was counted only a few times. V usage is TRBV11-1 and J usage is TRBJ2-3; 7 bases match TRBD2. This CDR3 region has 16 residues. V lost 6 bases, J lost 2 bases, and 11 bases stayed unmatched. Germline CDR1 is SGHAT and CDR2 is FQDESV (reference sequence). The DNA of the CDR3 is TGTGCCAGCAGTCTGGCCGGGGGGATTTACACAGATACGCAGTATTTT. This gives the protein CASSLAGGIYTDTQYF.

This clonotype has ten or more counts. The rearrangement links TRBV6-1 to TRBJ1-2; no firm D call. CDR3 length equals 11 residues. Per germline, CDR1 MNHNS and CDR2 SASEGT. Trimming took 5 bases from V and 6 from J, leaving 7 bases between them. CDR3 nucleotides: TGTGCCAGCAGTTACGGGGATGGCTACACCTTC. It yields the protein CASSYGDGYTF.

The J gene is TRBJ2-6, the V gene TRBV6-5, with D tentatively TRBD1 (5 bases). This CDR3 has 22 amino acids. Trimming removed 2 bases at V and 1 base at J, with 27 bases between. Germline V gene sequence: CDR1 MNHEY, CDR2 SVGAGI. The CDR3 region has the DNA TGTGCCAGCAGTTACAGTCCCCAACCACAGGCTCCCAAGGGTTCTGGGGCCAACGTCCTGACTTTC. This encodes CASSYSPQPQAPKGSGANVLTF.

This chain uses TRBV15 with TRBJ2-2, with D unclear. Germline V gives CDR1 LNHNV, CDR2 YYDKDF (reference sequence). V gave up 6 bases and J gave up 1 base, with 9 bases separating them. CDR3 length: 14 amino acids. The DNA of the CDR3 is TGTGCCACCAGAGCAATAGGGAACACCGGGGAGCTGTTTTTT. Translation gives CATRAIGNTGELFF.

This clonotype was seen more than once but under ten times. For the CDR3, the DNA is TGTGCCGCCAAAGGAGATTCCTACGAGCAGTACGTC. Its protein product is CAAKGDSYEQYV. This chain connects TRBV6-2 or TRBV6-3 to TRBJ2-7; no firm D call. V lost 11 bases and J lost 1, with 12 bases in between. CDR1 is MNHEY, CDR2 SVGEGT, per germline. The CDR3 runs 12 residues.